Listed here are 3 T cell receptor beta chains from one sample, sequenced in a study of cytomegalovirus exposure and HLA in healthy donors. Sequencing used immunoSEQ multiplex PCR; TCRdb keeps in-frame clones, though not all of them. This table has roughly 130,000 clones, roughly 90% appearing once. Specimen: PBMCs. These receptors originate from a man aged 25-45 years in good health and CMV-seronegative.

The rearrangement joins TRBV7-9 to TRBJ2-7; D remains ambiguous. The CDR3 is 12 amino acids. V shed 5 bases and J shed 0 bases, with 5 bases lying between them. From germline, CDR1 is SEHNR and CDR2 FQNEAQ (reference sequence). The CDR3, as DNA: TGTGCCAGCAGCAGCATCTCCTACGAGCAGTACTTC. Translated: CASSSISYEQYF.

This sequence joins TRBV6-4 and TRBJ1-1; 7 nucleotides match TRBD1. Germline CDR1 reads MRHNA; CDR2 reads SNTAGT. V shed 0 bases and J 5 bases; nucleotides not matched to a gene: 3. The CDR3 length is 14 residues. The CDR3 sequence is CASSDSNRGTEAFF. The CDR3 coding sequence is TGTGCCAGCAGTGACTCGAACAGGGGTACTGAAGCTTTCTTT.

This clone was recorded a few times. The rearrangement links TRBV2 to TRBJ1-2, with 9 nucleotides matching TRBD1. This CDR3 contains 12 residues. Germline CDR1 is SNHLY and CDR2 is FYNNEI. J gave up 7 bases and V 8 bases, and 5 bases lay outside the gene matches. The CDR3 nucleotides read TGTGCCAGCCTACAGGGGGCGCTTGGCTACACCTTC. Translating gives CASLQGALGYTF.